Listed below are T cell receptor beta chains from one sample, sequenced in a study of cytomegalovirus exposure and HLA in healthy donors. TCRdb's copy holds only in-frame clones and misses some; the assay was immunoSEQ multiplex PCR. The table includes 140,000 or so clones, more than 80% detected once. The sequenced sample consisted of PBMCs. Receptors originate from a woman in her 30s in good health and CMV-seropositive. The CDR3 runs from the conserved cysteine through the conserved F or W.

cdr3_length | v_call | cdr3_aa
14 | TRBV28 | CASSFLTSAYEQYF
13 | TRBV7-9 | CASSLNIPHGYTF
15 | TRBV5-1 | CASSSVDRSSYEQYF
16 | TRBV4-1 | CASSFPGTSAYNEQFF
15 | TRBV7-9 | CASSLWDSPKDEQYF
17 | TRBV7-6 | CASSLGGTVRPQETQYF
13 | TRBV7-9 | CASSLTGYQPQHF
13 | TRBV28 | CASLFSGSYEQYF
16 | TRBV5-6 | CASSRQGRSGANVLTF
12 | TRBV29-1 | CSVAGQGYEQYF
15 | TRBV28 | CASSSGLPGLNEQFF
15 | TRBV5-1 | CASRPGLSGANVLTF
17 | TRBV15 | CATSRGLIAGSTDTQYF